Presented here are 21 T cell receptor beta chains from one specimen sequenced in a study of T cells in Graves' hyperthyroidism and ophthalmopathy. Amplification yielded TCR beta CDR3 regions, with RNA transcripts as the source. The study used the HTBI primer set for a first-round RT-PCR of the TCR CDR3. TCRdb re-called the multiplex PCR reads with MiXCR, one entry per CDR3 protein. The sample gives some 620,000 distinct CDR3 sequences, about 16% of which show up once; around 4% is in the top ten. Sequencing input: blood. All receptors come from a woman in her twenties or thirties with Graves' hyperthyroidism.

The chain combines TRBV20-1 with TRBJ1-4; D remains unclear. From germline, CDR1 is DFQATT and CDR2 SNEGSKA (reference sequence). This CDR3 has 14 amino acids. Trimming cost V 4 bases and J 0 bases, with 9 bases left between them. DNA for the CDR3: TGCAGTGCTAAGAACTTGTCAACTAATGAAAAACTGTTTTTT. Its protein is CSAKNLSTNEKLFF.

With regard to this clonotype: Being one base from a much bigger clone, this may be a read error. This chain uses TRBV12-3 or TRBV12-4 with TRBJ2-7; D ambiguous. This CDR3 region has 14 residues. The CDR3 sequence is CASSFLDRSYGQYF. In DNA, the CDR3 is TGTGCCAGCAGTTTCCTAGATCGCTCCTACGGGCAGTACTTC.

In this sample, this clonotype turned up many times. The J gene is TRBJ2-2, the V gene TRBV28; D is unresolved. The CDR3 runs 12 residues. Trimming shortened V by 7 bases and J by 3 bases, and 6 bases separated the two germline ends. The germline CDR1 and CDR2 sequences are MDHEN and SYDVKM. The CDR3 protein is CASMRYTGELFF. The DNA for the CDR3 is TGTGCCAGCATGAGGTACACCGGGGAGCTGTTTTTT.

This chain uses TRBV13 with TRBJ2-3, with D perhaps TRBD2 (5 bases). There are 15 residues in the CDR3. The V end was cut by 5 bases, the J end by 2 bases, with 14 bases between. CDR1 is PRHDT and CDR2 is FYEKMQ in the germline V gene (reference sequence). The CDR3 sequence: CASSTARGYTDTQYF. The DNA of the CDR3 is TGTGCCAGCAGCACCGCCCGGGGATACACAGATACGCAGTATTTT. The whole variable domain, filled in from reference TRBV13 and TRBJ2-3, reads AAGVIQSPRHLIKEKRETATLKCYPIPRHDTVYWYQQGPGQDPQFLISFYEKMQSDKGSIPDRFSAQQFSDYHSELNMSSLELGDSALYFCASSTARGYTDTQYFGPGTRLTVL.

This chain connects TRBV19 to TRBJ2-7, with D hard to call. The CDR3 runs 13 residues. CDR1 and CDR2 from the germline V gene are LNHDA and SQIVND (reference sequence). Trimming stripped 3 bases from V and 2 bases from J, with 8 bases between. CDR3 residues: CASSMGYPYEQYF. In DNA form, the CDR3 reads TGTGCCAGTAGTATGGGGTATCCCTACGAGCAGTACTTC.

This clonotype was seen ten or more times. The V call is TRBV12-3 or TRBV12-4, the J call TRBJ2-2, with D maybe TRBD1 (5 bases). The ends were cut back, 2 bases at V and 1 base at J, with 8 bases in the middle. The CDR3 has 15 residues. For the CDR3, the DNA is TGTGCCAGCAGTTTACAAGGACAGAACACCGGGGAGCTGTTTTTT. It specifies CASSLQGQNTGELFF.

This clonotype was seen ten or more times. This rearrangement joins TRBV24-1 to TRBJ1-1; D remains ambiguous. Looked up from germline, CDR1 is KGHDR and CDR2 is SFDVKD. The CDR3 spans 13 residues. The germline V and J ends were trimmed by 4 bases and 0 bases, with 5 bases remaining between them. The CDR3 sequence: CATSDSLNTEAFF. The CDR3 coding sequence is TGTGCCACCAGTGACTCTCTGAACACTGAAGCTTTCTTT.

This clonotype was detected once. One end of the junction fails to match germline, which may point to a read error. The rearrangement links TRBV5-4 to TRBJ1-1; D is perhaps TRBD1 (5 bases). Germline CDR1 is SGHNT and CDR2 is YYREEE (reference sequence). This CDR3 has 15 amino acids. The CDR3 region is CASSTAQGGNTEAFF. CDR3 coding DNA: TGCGCCAGCAGCACCGCCCAGGGTGGGAACACTGAAGCTTTCTTT.

The chain uses TRBV20-1 and TRBJ1-5; 7 bases line up with TRBD1. Germline values: CDR1 DFQATT, CDR2 SNEGSKA (reference sequence). The CDR3 loop spans 14 amino acids. V was clipped by 6 bases and J by 3 bases; unmatched bases: 8. The CDR3 protein is CSARSGGINQPQHF. The DNA for the CDR3 is TGCAGTGCCAGATCAGGGGGTATCAATCAGCCCCAGCATTTT.

V usage is TRBV28 and J usage is TRBJ2-1, with D hard to call. From germline, CDR1 is MDHEN and CDR2 SYDVKM. This CDR3 has 12 residues. The V gene lost 5 bases and the J gene lost 4 bases, with 6 bases spanning the gap. The CDR3 protein is CASSDEYNEQFF. CDR3 nucleotide sequence: TGTGCCAGCAGTGACGAATACAATGAGCAGTTCTTC.

This clonotype came up many times. V usage is TRBV5-1 and J usage is TRBJ2-7, with 15 bases fitting TRBD2. Germline V lookup: CDR1 SGHRS, CDR2 YFSETQ. This CDR3 has 18 residues. The junction had 11 bases not matched to a gene; V was cut back by 2 bases and J by 5 bases. The DNA for the CDR3 is TGCGCCAGCAGCTTCTTTCGGACTAGCGGGAGGGAGATCCACGAGCAGTACTTC. This sequence encodes CASSFFRTSGREIHEQYF.

This clonotype was detected ten times or more. This sequence joins TRBV28 and TRBJ2-2, with 7 bases fitting TRBD2. Trimming removed 2 bases from V and 3 bases from J; junction bases left unmatched: 12. This CDR3 spans 18 amino acids. Per germline, CDR1 MDHEN and CDR2 SYDVKM. CDR3 loop: CASSLGRLPSGDTGELFF. The CDR3 DNA sequence: TGTGCCAGCAGTTTAGGAAGACTACCCAGCGGGGACACCGGGGAGCTGTTTTTT.

This clonotype was found many times. J is TRBJ2-5 and V is TRBV12-3 or TRBV12-4; 11 nucleotides align to TRBD2. CDR3 size: 14 residues. V trimming: 6 bases; J trimming: 4 bases; junction bases outside the gene matches: 4. In nucleotides, the CDR3 is TGTGCCAGCAGAGGTAGCGGGAGGGCAGAGACCCAGTACTTC. Protein: CASRGSGRAETQYF.

This clonotype has more than one count but fewer than ten. The chain recombines TRBV5-1 with TRBJ2-2; tentative D call: TRBD1 (5 bases). Per the germline V gene, CDR1 is SGHRS and CDR2 is YFSETQ. V lost 4 bases to trimming and J lost 4 bases, with 14 bases between them. CDR3 size: 15 residues. The CDR3 bases are TGCGCCAGCAGCCTGGGTGCTACAGGCACCGGGGAGCTGTTTTTT. Translated: CASSLGATGTGELFF.

The V and J genes are TRBV24-1 and TRBJ2-2, with a possible D match to TRBD1 (6 bases). The germline V gene has CDR1 KGHDR and CDR2 SFDVKD. Trimming left V 4 bases short and J 5 bases short, with 13 bases between. CDR3 length equals 15 residues. The CDR3 region is CATSDPGVRTGELFF. As DNA, the CDR3 is TGTGCCACCAGTGACCCAGGGGTCCGGACCGGGGAGCTGTTTTTT.

Comments on this clonotype: Its ends do not fully match the called genes, so a read error is possible. The chain has TRBV11-2 and TRBJ2-2; D ambiguous. Looked up from germline, CDR1 is SGHAT and CDR2 is FQNNGV. This CDR3 is 15 amino acids long. The CDR3 DNA reads TGTGCCAGCAGCTTAGGGCTACTGAACACCGAGGAGCTGTTTTTT. Protein: CASSLGLLNTEELFF.

The sample holds one count of this clonotype. The rearrangement uses TRBV20-1 and TRBJ2-5; D not resolved. Germline values: CDR1 DFQATT, CDR2 SNEGSKA (reference sequence). CDR3 length: 10 residues. The V end was cut by 5 bases, the J end by 7 bases, with 8 bases between. CDR3 residues: CSAGDGTQYF. The CDR3 coding sequence is TGCAGTGCTGGGGATGGGACCCAGTACTTC.

This clonotype was seen at least ten times. The rearrangement uses TRBV7-2 and TRBJ2-5, with TRBD1 as a possible D gene (5 bases). Germline assignment: CDR1 SGHTA and CDR2 FQGNSA. With 2 bases removed from V and 2 bases from J, the gap between germline ends came to 9 bases. The CDR3 sequence is 14 residues long. CDR3 DNA sequence: TGTGCCAGCAGCTTAAGGACAAGGCAAGAGACCCAGTACTTC. Translation: CASSLRTRQETQYF.

This sequence joins TRBV20-1 and TRBJ2-2, with a tentative D call TRBD2 (6 bases). From germline, CDR1 is DFQATT and CDR2 SNEGSKA (reference sequence). Trimming left V 7 bases short and J 5 bases short, with 20 bases between. This CDR3 is 15 amino acids long. The CDR3 loop is CSVKAGGSRTGELFF. The CDR3 nucleotides are TGCAGTGTCAAGGCCGGAGGGAGTCGAACCGGGGAGCTGTTTTTT.

V usage is TRBV3-1 and J usage is TRBJ2-1; TRBD1 matches 10 bases. V shed 9 bases and J 9 bases; nucleotides not matched to a gene: 8. The CDR3 runs to 13 residues. Germline assignment: CDR1 LGHDT and CDR2 YNNKEL (reference sequence). DNA of the CDR3: TGTGCCAGTCTTGGGACAGGGGACAGTGAGCAGTTCTTC. Translation: CASLGTGDSEQFF.

The CDR3 here is CASSLGDGDEKLFF. CDR3 coding DNA: TGCGCCAGCAGCTTGGGGGACGGGGATGAAAAACTGTTTTTT. The rearrangement joins TRBV5-1 to TRBJ1-4, with a possible D match to TRBD1 (5 bases). V was pared by 0 bases and J by 6 bases, with 9 bases between. The length of the CDR3 is 14 residues. In germline, CDR1 is SGHRS, CDR2 YFSETQ.